Presented here are 8 T cell receptor beta chains from one specimen sequenced in a study of blood T cell repertoires in COVID-19. Sequencing used immunoSEQ multiplex PCR; TCRdb keeps in-frame clones, though not all of them. The sample has around 150,000 clones, about 90% seen once; the top ten hold around 4.6%. Sequenced sample: peripheral blood. The source of these receptors is a young man with COVID-19, enrolled during active disease.

The chain combines TRBV11-3 with TRBJ2-3; D is uncertain. This CDR3 has 14 residues. With 4 bases removed from V and 6 bases from J, the gap between germline ends came to 14 bases. Germline loops: CDR1 SGHNT, CDR2 YENEEA. The chain's CDR3 is CASSSPRFPDTQYF. The CDR3 coding sequence is TGTGCCAGCAGCTCCCCTAGGTTCCCCGATACGCAGTATTTT.

This chain links TRBV2 with TRBJ2-7; TRBD2 aligns across 11 bases. The germline V gene has CDR1 SNHLY and CDR2 FYNNEI. The CDR3 sequence is 15 residues long. The trim removed 5 bases at V and 6 bases at J, leaving 9 bases unmatched. Here the CDR3 reads CASSQTSGMASEQYF. CDR3 nucleotide sequence: TGTGCCAGCAGTCAGACTAGCGGGATGGCGAGCGAGCAGTACTTC.

This clone has only one observation. The chain recombines TRBV5-1 with TRBJ2-5; 8 nucleotides line up with TRBD1. The V and J ends lost 4 bases and 5 bases, in that order; junction bases with no gene match: 7. Germline V gene sequence: CDR1 SGHRS, CDR2 YFSETQ. The CDR3 totals 14 residues. This chain's CDR3 is CASSLWTGRETQYF. The CDR3 bases are TGCGCCAGCAGCCTCTGGACAGGGAGGGAGACCCAGTACTTC.

The rearrangement links TRBV7-2 to TRBJ2-5; 8 bases agree with TRBD2. This CDR3 region has 15 residues. J lost 5 bases, V lost 1 base, and 6 bases had no gene match. Germline-derived CDR1 and CDR2 are SGHTA and FQGNSA. This chain's CDR3 is CASSLVGSGIETQYF. The CDR3 DNA sequence: TGTGCCAGCAGCTTAGTCGGTAGCGGGATTGAGACCCAGTACTTC.

This chain links TRBV28 with TRBJ2-7; 7 nucleotides line up with TRBD1. This CDR3 contains 16 residues. CDR1 is MDHEN, CDR2 SYDVKM, per germline. V was pared by 4 bases and J by 2 bases, with 11 bases of the junction left unmatched. CDR3 coding DNA: TGTGCCAGCAGTTCAGGGGCCGGGACAGAGACCTACGAGCAGTACTTC. Residues: CASSSGAGTETYEQYF.

The CDR3 nucleotides are TGTGCCAGCAGTCTCGTCAACGACAGGGCTAATTCACCCCTCCACTTT. It encodes CASSLVNDRANSPLHF. This chain links TRBV27 with TRBJ1-6; TRBD1 matches at 7 bases. Trimming at V came to 5 bases and at J to 6 bases, leaving 10 bases not matched to a gene. Germline CDR1 and CDR2: MNHEY and SMNVEV (reference sequence). The CDR3 runs to 16 residues.

In its sample, this clone was seen a few times. The chain joins TRBV5-1 to TRBJ1-6; D is unclear. V lost 0 bases, J lost 8 bases, and 6 bases lay in between. The CDR3 is made up of 13 amino acids. Germline CDR1 SGHRS, CDR2 YFSETQ. CDR3 sequence reads: CASSLVVDSPLHF. The CDR3 DNA sequence: TGCGCCAGCAGCTTGGTAGTCGATTCACCCCTCCACTTT. Full variable domain (missing parts from reference TRBV5-1 and TRBJ1-6): KAGVTQTPRYLIKTRGQQVTLSCSPISGHRSVSWYQQTPGQGLQFLFEYFSETQRNKGNFPGRFSGRQFSNSRSEMNVSTLELGDSALYLCASSLVVDSPLHFGNGTRLTVT.

This clone was counted once. The chain carries TRBV24-1 and TRBJ2-1; 8 bases map to TRBD1. CDR1 is KGHDR and CDR2 is SFDVKD in the germline V gene. The CDR3 has 16 amino acids. With 3 bases clipped from V and 8 bases from J, the junction kept 11 bases outside the gene matches. The CDR3 coding sequence is TGTGCCACCAGTGATGTTGGGACAGGTTTGTTCGATGAGCAGTTCTTC. It is translated as CATSDVGTGLFDEQFF.